This section outlines one T cell receptor beta chain sequence together with its context. Its matching antigen is unknown. This sample was included in a study of T cell responses to AZD1222 COVID-19 vaccine. Findings and limits, study-wide: Clonal diversity was possibly underestimated; the donors were predominantly white British and more often female. Only a handful of AZD1222 recipients tested seropositive at baseline. Nearly half of unique spike-specific TCRs reportedly avoided B.1.351 and B.1.1.7 mutated regions.

Second-dose groups at about 4 or about 12 weeks were pooled. CDR1 MNHEY and CDR2 SVGAGI come from the germline V gene. With 6 bases removed from V and 3 bases from J, the gap between germline ends came to 14 bases. The CDR3 has 15 residues. TCRdb's table, derived via immunoSEQ multiplex PCR, lists solely in-frame clones and lacks some. The sample carries tens of thousands of clones, roughly 90% recorded once. The clonotype comes from an adult who received the AZD1222 COVID-19 vaccine. The gene calls are TRBV6-5 and TRBJ2-2; TRBD2 might be the D (5 bases). The input for sequencing was peripheral blood, taken 28 days after the second AZD1222 dose. CDR3 region: CASRSVRRDTGELFF. The DNA of the CDR3 is TGTGCCAGCAGGTCGGTCAGGCGGGACACCGGGGAGCTGTTTTTT.